Presented here are 27 T cell receptor beta chains from one specimen sequenced in a study of T cell repertoires in cytomegalovirus infection. What these receptors recognize is not known. Each CDR3 protein is one row after TCRdb ran MiXCR on the reads. The data contain a few hundred thousand distinct CDR3 sequences, approximately 40% of them singletons. The sample in question was cultured PBMCs, obtained from culture after CMV antigen stimulation. The receptors stem from a human donor in good health (CMV status not recorded). Some clones in this sample may be carry-over from other donors' samples.

The chain couples TRBV12-3 or TRBV12-4 to TRBJ2-7; TRBD1 matches 9 bases. V trimming: 6 bases; J trimming: 6 bases; junction bases outside the gene matches: 9. The CDR3 contains 14 residues. For the CDR3, the DNA is TGTGCCAGCAGAAACCGGGACAGGGAATTCGAGCAGTACTTC. Translating gives CASRNRDREFEQYF.

A note on this clonotype: A clone one base away is much larger, so this may be a read error. V and J are TRBV7-2 and TRBJ2-7; D call uncertain. V was trimmed by 0 bases and J by 6 bases, leaving 18 bases between them. CDR1 SGHTA and CDR2 FQGNSA come from the germline V gene. This CDR3 is 16 amino acids long. The DNA of the CDR3 is TGTGCCAGCAGCTTAGCGCTAGTGGGAAGCGCTGGCGAGCAGTACTTC. Its translation is CASSLALVGSAGEQYF.

This clonotype has a handful of counts. The gene calls are TRBV7-2 and TRBJ1-6; tentatively, D is TRBD1 (5 bases). This CDR3 is built from 17 residues. V lost 5 bases and J 2 bases, leaving 16 bases between the germline ends. The germline V gene has CDR1 SGHTA and CDR2 FQGNSA. CDR3 sequence: CASSPRVGPTYNSPLHF. CDR3 nucleotides: TGTGCCAGCAGCCCCCGGGTGGGGCCGACCTATAATTCACCCCTCCACTTT.

The J gene is TRBJ1-5, the V gene TRBV12-3 or TRBV12-4; 7 positions agree with TRBD1. The CDR3 consists of 15 residues. Trimming at V came to 1 base and at J to 1 base, leaving 1 base not matched to a gene. CDR3 nucleotides: TGTGCCAGCAGTTTAGAGGGACAGAGCAATCAGCCCCAGCATTTT. This translates into CASSLEGQSNQPQHF.

The chain couples TRBV7-2 to TRBJ2-1; possible D gene TRBD1, 6 bases. Per the germline V gene, CDR1 is SGHTA and CDR2 is FQGNSA. The CDR3 is 12 amino acids. V was shortened by 11 bases and J by 10 bases, with 18 bases between the two germline ends. In nucleotides, the CDR3 is TGTGCCTCCACGCTGGGGGCCGCGGAGCAGTTCTTC. This translates into CASTLGAAEQFF.

The chain recombines TRBV2 with TRBJ2-3; D might be TRBD1 or TRBD2, each matching 5 bases. Germline-derived CDR1 and CDR2 are SNHLY and FYNNEI. V was clipped by 0 bases and J by 2 bases, with 9 bases between them. The CDR3 spans 15 residues. The CDR3 DNA is TGTGCCAGCAGTGAAGCGAGGGACGTCACAGATACGCAGTATTTT. This encodes CASSEARDVTDTQYF. Supplemented by reference TRBV2 and TRBJ2-3, the full variable domain reads EPEVTQTPSHQVTQMGQEVILRCVPISNHLYFYWYRQILGQKVEFLVSFYNNEISEKSEIFDDQFSVERPDGSNFTLKIRSTKLEDSAMYFCASSEARDVTDTQYFGPGTRLTVL.

The chain combines TRBV5-4 with TRBJ1-5; weak D call: TRBD1 (5 bases). CDR3 size: 16 residues. V was clipped by 2 bases and J by 2 bases, with 14 bases between them. The germline V gene has CDR1 SGHNT and CDR2 YYREEE (reference sequence). CDR3 bases: TGTGCCAGCAGCTTCTCGGGGGTTAGTGGCAATCAGCCCCAGCATTTT. Translated, it gives CASSFSGVSGNQPQHF.

The rearrangement links TRBV6-1 to TRBJ2-3, with 7 bases fitting TRBD2. Germline V gene sequence: CDR1 MNHNS, CDR2 SASEGT. The CDR3 loop spans 15 amino acids. J gave up 1 base and V 5 bases, and 6 bases lay outside the gene matches. CDR3 DNA sequence: TGTGCCAGCAGTTACAGCGGGGCTCGCACAGATACGCAGTATTTT. Translation: CASSYSGARTDTQYF.

The gene calls are TRBV27 and TRBJ1-2; tentatively, D is TRBD1 (5 bases). The V end lost 0 bases, the J end lost 4 bases, and 9 bases lay between the germline ends. Looked up from germline, CDR1 is MNHEY and CDR2 is SMNVEV (reference sequence). This CDR3 spans 14 amino acids. This CDR3 reads CASSLSRDAYGYTF. The CDR3 nucleotides are TGTGCCAGCAGTTTATCCAGGGATGCCTATGGCTACACCTTC.

This clonotype was found a few times. The J gene is TRBJ2-7, the V gene TRBV12-3 or TRBV12-4, with 9 nucleotides matching TRBD1. This CDR3 spans 12 amino acids. V shed 6 bases and J 4 bases; nucleotides not matched to a gene: 1. DNA for the CDR3: TGTGCCAGCAGGGGGACAGGGTACGAGCAGTACTTC. Translated, it gives CASRGTGYEQYF.

This clonotype was detected only a few times. The gene calls are TRBV29-1 and TRBJ2-3, with TRBD2 matching 9 bases. Germline lookup yields CDR1 SQVTM and CDR2 ANQGSEA. With 1 base clipped from V and 8 bases from J, the junction kept 7 bases outside the gene matches. CDR3 size: 14 residues. CDR3 in DNA: TGCAGCGTTGAAGCGCGGGGGGGCCTAGGTACGCAGTATTTT. Its translation is CSVEARGGLGTQYF.

This clonotype has just a few counts. This rearrangement joins TRBV5-4 to TRBJ2-3, with 9 bases identical to TRBD2. The germline V gene has CDR1 SGHNT and CDR2 YYREEE (reference sequence). The CDR3 is made up of 15 amino acids. The J segment lost 5 bases and the V segment lost 3 bases, leaving 7 bases of the junction unmatched. The CDR3 loop reads CASSSAAGGVDTQYF. CDR3 DNA: TGTGCCAGCAGCTCGGCCGCGGGGGGGGTAGATACGCAGTATTTT.

The chain has TRBV2 and TRBJ1-2; the match to TRBD1 covers 7 bases. J gave up 8 bases and V 10 bases, and 10 bases lay outside the gene matches. The V gene's germline CDR1 is SNHLY and CDR2 FYNNEI. The CDR3 is 12 residues long. The CDR3: CAIRTGAGGYTF. In DNA, the CDR3 is TGTGCCATTAGGACAGGAGCGGGAGGCTACACCTTC. Variable domain in full (rest from reference TRBV2 and TRBJ1-2): EPEVTQTPSHQVTQMGQEVILRCVPISNHLYFYWYRQILGQKVEFLVSFYNNEISEKSEIFDDQFSVERPDGSNFTLKIRSTKLEDSAMYFCAIRTGAGGYTFGSGTRLTVV.

The chain is built from TRBV6-5 and TRBJ1-5, with 7 bases lining up with TRBD1. V lost 4 bases, J lost 4 bases, and 4 bases stayed unmatched. The germline CDR1 and CDR2 sequences are MNHEY and SVGAGI. This CDR3 spans 14 amino acids. For the CDR3, the DNA is TGTGCCAGCAGTTCGGGACAGCGAAATCAGCCCCAGCATTTT. This encodes CASSSGQRNQPQHF.

V gene TRBV7-2 combines with J gene TRBJ2-7, with TRBD2 matching 10 bases. This CDR3 comprises 15 residues. The V and J ends lost 3 bases and 7 bases, in that order; junction bases with no gene match: 9. CDR1 SGHTA and CDR2 FQGNSA come from the germline V gene. This chain's CDR3 is CASSFRLAGLYEQYF. The CDR3 DNA is TGTGCCAGCAGCTTCCGACTAGCGGGTTTATATGAGCAGTACTTC.

J is TRBJ2-3 and V is TRBV7-4, with D perhaps matching TRBD1 or TRBD2 (5 bases each). CDR1 SGHVT and CDR2 SQSDAQ come from the germline V gene. The CDR3 covers 16 residues. The germline V and J ends were trimmed by 5 bases and 0 bases, with 15 bases remaining between them. The CDR3, as DNA: TGTGCCAGCAGCCCTCACCGGGACGGCAGCACAGATACGCAGTATTTT. Its translation: CASSPHRDGSTDTQYF.

This clonotype has just a few counts. The chain couples TRBV7-2 to TRBJ1-2; perhaps TRBD1 as D (5 bases). The CDR3 has 16 residues. V dropped 5 bases and J dropped 3 bases, with 19 bases sitting between them. Germline values: CDR1 SGHTA, CDR2 FQGNSA. The CDR3 sequence: CASSHYSQGGDYGYTF. Written as DNA, the CDR3 is TGTGCCAGCAGCCATTATTCCCAGGGAGGGGACTATGGCTACACCTTC.

The DNA for the CDR3 is TGTGCCAGCAGTCGGTGGGTTAGCTCCTACGAGCAGTACTTC. Its protein product is CASSRWVSSYEQYF. The chain links TRBV5-6 to TRBJ2-7, with D unresolved. The CDR3 is 14 amino acids. Germline CDR1 and CDR2: SGHDT and YYEEEE. Trimming took 5 bases from V and 0 from J, leaving 12 bases between them.

This clonotype was counted a few times. The rearrangement links TRBV28 to TRBJ1-4, with a weak D call TRBD1 (6 bases). V lost 5 bases and J lost 8, with 15 bases in between. Germline V gene data show CDR1 as MDHEN and CDR2 as SYDVKM. This CDR3 has 14 amino acids. The CDR3 nucleotides read TGTGCCAGCAGTATACAGGGAAAACGAGAAAAACTGTTTTTT. Protein: CASSIQGKREKLFF.

The gene calls are TRBV6-6 and TRBJ2-7, with D perhaps being TRBD1 or TRBD2 (5 bases each). Trimming pared 6 bases from V and 7 bases from J, leaving 10 bases between. CDR3 size: 11 residues. CDR1 and CDR2 from the germline V gene are MNHNY and SVGAGI (reference sequence). CDR3 protein: CASSEGREQYF. CDR3 bases: TGTGCCAGCAGCGAGGGGCGAGAGCAGTACTTC.

This clonotype has more than one count but fewer than ten. The chain joins TRBV12-3 or TRBV12-4 to TRBJ2-7; D tentatively reads TRBD1 or TRBD2 (6 bases each). This CDR3 has 13 amino acids. V was cut by 5 bases and J by 3 bases, with 11 bases left in between. The CDR3 DNA reads as TGTGCCAGCAGTGGGGGGCAGGGCTACGAGCAGTACTTC. This gives the protein CASSGGQGYEQYF.

The rearrangement joins TRBV6-2 or TRBV6-3 to TRBJ2-2, with no clear D. The CDR3 loop spans 13 amino acids. The V end was cut by 2 bases, the J end by 5 bases, with 6 bases between. In germline, CDR1 is MNHEY, CDR2 SVGEGT. The CDR3 DNA sequence: TGTGCCAGCAGTTACGAGCGAACCGGGGAGCTGTTTTTT. Translated, it gives CASSYERTGELFF.

This sequence joins TRBV7-9 and TRBJ1-1; tentatively, D is TRBD1 (5 bases). The ends were cut back, 1 base at V and 7 bases at J, with 13 bases in the middle. CDR1 is SEHNR, CDR2 FQNEAQ, per germline (reference sequence). The CDR3 runs to 14 residues. CDR3: CASSLVGGLSEAFF. The DNA for the CDR3 is TGTGCCAGCAGCTTAGTTGGGGGGTTGAGTGAAGCTTTCTTT.

This clonotype was observed a few times. This chain links TRBV7-2 with TRBJ2-3; 11 bases align to TRBD2. After removal of 5 bases from V and 5 bases from J, the junction contained 6 bases not matched to a gene. The germline V gene encodes CDR1 SGHTA and CDR2 FQGNSA. The CDR3 covers 15 residues. The CDR3 here is CASSRGLAVGDTQYF. DNA of the CDR3: TGTGCCAGCAGCCGGGGACTAGCGGTGGGAGATACGCAGTATTTT.

The chain carries TRBV6-2 or TRBV6-3 and TRBJ1-1; D remains ambiguous. Deletions cut 2 bases from V and 6 bases from J, with 7 bases between. Germline-derived CDR1 and CDR2 are MNHEY and SVGEGT. This CDR3 region has 12 residues. Written as DNA, the CDR3 is TGTGCCAGCAGTTACGGGTACCCTGAAGCTTTCTTT. Its protein product is CASSYGYPEAFF.

In its sample, this clonotype was seen a few times. The V gene is TRBV28, the J gene TRBJ2-1; TRBD2 matches 10 bases. Germline V gives CDR1 MDHEN, CDR2 SYDVKM. The J segment lost 1 base and the V segment lost 7 bases, leaving 10 bases of the junction unmatched. This CDR3 has 17 residues. CDR3 protein: CASTSAGTSASYNEQFF. The CDR3 DNA reads as TGTGCCAGCACTTCAGCCGGGACTAGCGCTTCCTACAATGAGCAGTTCTTC. The full variable domain, its missing parts supplied by reference TRBV28 and TRBJ2-1, is DVKVTQSSRYLVKRTGEKVFLECVQDMDHENMFWYRQDPGLGLRLIYFSYDVKMKEKGDIPEGYSVSREKKERFSLILESASTNQTSMYLCASTSAGTSASYNEQFFGPGTRLTVL.

This clonotype was counted a single time. The CDR3 nucleotides are TGCAGTGCTAGTACAGGGTGGGGCAATCAGCCCCAGCATTTT. Translated, it gives CSASTGWGNQPQHF. The chain is built from TRBV20-1 and TRBJ1-5; TRBD1 might be the D (6 bases). This CDR3 comprises 14 residues. The germline V and J ends were trimmed by 3 bases and 2 bases, with 11 bases remaining between them. In germline, CDR1 is DFQATT, CDR2 SNEGSKA (reference sequence).